This TCR beta chain is from a study of cytomegalovirus exposure and HLA in healthy donors. Study context: Researchers found that around 80% of some 400 genotyped donors fell within the Caucasian-associated ancestry cluster. General observations from the study: The analysis excluded some indistinguishable V segments, including TRBV6-2 and TRBV6-3. Presence/absence results assume similar sequencing depth per donor, which may not hold.

This CDR3 has 13 residues. The V end lost 4 bases, the J end lost 7 bases, and 10 bases lay between the germline ends. Germline assignment: CDR1 MNHEY and CDR2 SMNVEV (reference sequence). This PCR relied on a set of 60 Vbeta primers and 13 Jbeta primers. Assay: immunoSEQ multiplex PCR; the TCRdb copy retains only in-frame clones and omits some. This table holds some 130,000 clones, 83% found once. Note on this clone: Its antigen is still unknown.

The V call is TRBV27, the J call TRBJ2-2; perhaps TRBD2 as D (5 bases). The TCR sequence derives from a man aged 40-55 years in good health and CMV-seronegative. The sample comprised PBMCs. The CDR3 DNA reads as TGTGCCAGCAGTTCAACAGCGGACGGGGAGCTGTTTTTT. It translates to CASSSTADGELFF.